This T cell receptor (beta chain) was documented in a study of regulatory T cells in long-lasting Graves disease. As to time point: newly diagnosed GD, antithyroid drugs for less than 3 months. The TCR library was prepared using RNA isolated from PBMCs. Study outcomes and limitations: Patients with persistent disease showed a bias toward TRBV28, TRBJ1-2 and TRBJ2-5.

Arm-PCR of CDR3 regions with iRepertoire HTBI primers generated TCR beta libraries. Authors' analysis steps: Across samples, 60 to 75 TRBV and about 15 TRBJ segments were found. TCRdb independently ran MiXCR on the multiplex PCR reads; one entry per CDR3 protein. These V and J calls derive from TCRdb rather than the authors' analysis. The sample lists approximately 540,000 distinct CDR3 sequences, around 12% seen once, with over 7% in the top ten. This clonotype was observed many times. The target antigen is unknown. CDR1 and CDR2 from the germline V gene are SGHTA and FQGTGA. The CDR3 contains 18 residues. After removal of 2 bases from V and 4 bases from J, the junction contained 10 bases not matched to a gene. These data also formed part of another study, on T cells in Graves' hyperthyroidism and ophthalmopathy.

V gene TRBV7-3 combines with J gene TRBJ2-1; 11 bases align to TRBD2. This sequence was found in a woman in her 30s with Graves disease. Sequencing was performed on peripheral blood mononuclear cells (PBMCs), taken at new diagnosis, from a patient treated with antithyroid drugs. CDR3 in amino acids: CASSLSLAGGPAYNEQFF. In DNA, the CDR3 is TGTGCCAGCAGCTTATCCTTAGCGGGAGGGCCCGCATACAATGAGCAGTTCTTC.